The clone carrying this T cell receptor (beta chain) has just one count. This record comes from a study of Ad26.COV2.S vaccination and SARS-CoV-2 variants. Study as a whole: Ad26.COV2.S given intramuscularly, once or twice 56 days apart.

The CDR3 is 15 residues long. Trimming removed 1 base from V and 7 bases from J; junction bases left unmatched: 7. Germline CDR1 SGHRS, CDR2 YFSETQ. Described treatment: over 15 received Ad26.COV2.S at low or high dose, single or two shots; several received placebo; per-sample allocation not given. Sampling occurred on day 63 after the first vaccine or placebo injection. Assay: immunoSEQ multiplex PCR; the TCRdb copy retains only in-frame clones and omits some. The data hold a few hundred thousand clones, with around 90% observed a single time. The chain joins TRBV5-1 to TRBJ2-2, with 7 bases lining up with TRBD2. The receptor was derived from a person between 18 and 60 years old who received the Ad26.COV2.S COVID-19 vaccine or a placebo. The sequences come from peripheral blood, collected in a trial of Ad26.COV2.S vaccine versus placebo. CDR3 sequence reads: CASSLSGERGGELFF. CDR3 bases: TGCGCCAGCAGCTTGTCGGGAGAGCGGGGCGGGGAGCTGTTTTTT.